Included here is one T cell receptor (beta chain) sequence, with context. Sequence at one end of the junction differs from germline and may be a read error. The PCR used 60 Vbeta and 13 Jbeta primers. Data came from immunoSEQ multiplex PCR; TCRdb stores just in-frame clones and leaves some out. The table has about 89,000 clones, 76% seen once. The CDR3 is 16 residues long. The germline V gene encodes CDR1 SSHAT and CDR2 FNYEAQ (reference sequence). The sample comes from a study of cytomegalovirus exposure and HLA in healthy donors. This chain uses TRBV7-7 with TRBJ2-2; a possible D gene is TRBD1 (6 bases). This sequence was found in a male donor in good health and CMV-seronegative. The sequencing sample was made of PBMCs. CDR3 nucleotide sequence: TGTGCTAGCAGCTTACTGACAGGATCGAACACCGGGGAGCTGTTTTTT. Protein sequence: CASSLLTGSNTGELFF.